The 16 T cell receptor beta chains given below trace back to one sample, sequenced in a study of T cells in Graves' hyperthyroidism and ophthalmopathy. TCR beta CDR3 sequences were amplified from RNA transcripts. First-round RT-PCR targeting the TCR CDR3 was performed with the HTBI primer set. One entry per CDR3 protein, called by TCRdb with MiXCR from the multiplex PCR reads. The repertoire holds approximately 600,000 distinct CDR3 sequences, roughly 13% seen once, with 4.5% to 6% in the top ten. The sequenced sample was blood. These receptors originate from a woman aged 25 to 39 with Graves' hyperthyroidism that later progressed to Graves' ophthalmopathy.

This clonotype was detected many times. V and J are TRBV6-2 or TRBV6-3 and TRBJ2-1; maybe TRBD1 (5 bases). V lost 5 bases and J lost 0, with 8 bases in between. Germline V gives CDR1 MNHEY, CDR2 SVGEGT. This CDR3 comprises 14 residues. Here the CDR3 reads CASSARVSYNEQFF. The CDR3 DNA reads as TGTGCCAGCAGTGCCAGGGTCTCCTACAATGAGCAGTTCTTC.

This clonotype was detected a few times. The conserved phenylalanine or tryptophan is not found at the CDR3 terminus, so this likely reflects a read error. CDR3 amino acids: CASSSPFGTQYL. CDR3 DNA: TGTGCCAGCAGCTCACCTTTCGGGACCCAGTACCTC. This chain joins TRBV7-2 and TRBJ2-5; D uncertain. This CDR3 region has 12 residues. Trimming took off 4 bases at V and 7 bases at J, with 10 bases between the two ends. Germline V lookup: CDR1 SGHTA, CDR2 FQGNSA.

In its sample, this clonotype was seen many times. The rearrangement joins TRBV5-1 to TRBJ1-1, with no clear D. In germline, CDR1 is SGHRS, CDR2 YFSETQ. This CDR3 contains 13 residues. V lost 5 bases and J lost 1, with 9 bases in between. The CDR3 DNA follows: TGCGCCAGCAGGCCAAGACCGAACACTGAAGCTTTCTTT. Translating gives CASRPRPNTEAFF.

This clonotype has at least ten counts. The genes are TRBV2 and TRBJ2-1, with D tentatively TRBD1 (6 bases). Trimming removed 11 bases from V and 8 bases from J, with 19 bases in between. CDR3 length equals 13 residues. CDR1 and CDR2 (germline): SNHLY, FYNNEI. CDR3 sequence (DNA): TGTGCCGGCGGCGGGCAGGGGAGATATGAGCAGTTCTTC. Translated, it gives CAGGGQGRYEQFF.

Turning to this clonotype: A much larger clone lies one base from this, so it may be a read error. The CDR3 DNA follows: TGCACTGCCCCTAGCGGGAGAGGGGAGCTGTTTTTT. This encodes CTAPSGRGELFF. The genes are TRBV20-1 and TRBJ2-2; TRBD2 matches 10 bases. CDR1 is DFQATT and CDR2 is SNEGSKA in the germline V gene (reference sequence). CDR3 length: 12 amino acids.

The CDR3 DNA is TGCGCCAGCAGCTTGGATCGTAACGACTACAATGAGCAGTTCTTC. Its translation is CASSLDRNDYNEQFF. The chain uses TRBV5-1 and TRBJ2-1; D uncertain. Germline CDR1 and CDR2: SGHRS and YFSETQ. V lost 0 bases and J 3 bases, leaving 10 bases between the germline ends. This CDR3 is 15 amino acids long.

As concerns this clonotype: Lacking the conserved final phenylalanine or tryptophan, this CDR3 likely reflects a read error. The chain uses TRBV20-1 and TRBJ2-1; 9 nucleotides line up with TRBD1. This CDR3 is 15 amino acids long. Germline lookup yields CDR1 DFQATT and CDR2 SNEGSKA (reference sequence). V lost 0 bases to trimming and J lost 1 base; unmatched junction nucleotides: 1. Written as DNA, the CDR3 is TGCAGTGCTAGAGATGACAGGGGGTCCTACAATGAGCAGTTCCTC. Its translation: CSARDDRGSYNEQFL.

This clonotype was counted only a few times. The chain links TRBV10-2 to TRBJ2-5, with 11 bases fitting TRBD1. The CDR3 runs to 13 residues. V lost 7 bases, J lost 5 bases, and 3 bases stayed unmatched. The V gene's germline CDR1 is WSHSY and CDR2 SAAADI. CDR3 sequence reads: CASTRDRGETQYF. CDR3 coding DNA: TGCGCCAGCACCAGGGACAGGGGGGAGACCCAGTACTTC.

This clonotype showed up many times. This sequence joins TRBV7-9 and TRBJ1-4; no firm D call. The length of the CDR3 is 13 residues. Germline assignment: CDR1 SEHNR and CDR2 FQNEAQ (reference sequence). The germline V and J ends were trimmed by 6 bases and 4 bases, with 9 bases remaining between them. The CDR3, as DNA: TGTGCCAGCAGTACCGGCCGTAATGAAAAACTGTTTTTT. Translated, it gives CASSTGRNEKLFF. The entire variable domain, with the rest obtained from reference TRBV7-9 and TRBJ1-4, is as follows: DTGVSQNPRHKITKRGQNVTFRCDPISEHNRLYWYRQTLGQGPEFLTYFQNEAQLEKSRLLSDRFSAERPKGSFSTLEIQRTEQGDSAMYLCASSTGRNEKLFFGSGTQLSVL.

V and J are TRBV6-1 and TRBJ1-2; 7 nucleotides agree with TRBD1. Trimming cost V 5 bases and J 7 bases; bases outside gene matches: 7. This CDR3 contains 13 residues. Germline V lookup: CDR1 MNHNS, CDR2 SASEGT. The CDR3 reads CASSPQGDGGYTF. CDR3 DNA: TGTGCCAGCAGTCCCCAGGGGGACGGTGGCTACACCTTC.

This clonotype was seen at least ten times. This chain connects TRBV3-1 to TRBJ1-1; unclear D gene. This CDR3 contains 15 residues. Trimming removed 1 base from V and 7 bases from J, with 16 bases in between. Germline assignment: CDR1 LGHDT and CDR2 YNNKEL (reference sequence). This CDR3 is CASSQGSVSVDEAFF. For the CDR3, the DNA is TGTGCCAGCAGCCAAGGATCGGTCAGTGTAGATGAAGCTTTCTTT.

This clonotype was picked up a small number of times. The gene calls are TRBV12-3 or TRBV12-4 and TRBJ1-1; tentative D call: TRBD1 (6 bases). V dropped 3 bases and J dropped 4 bases, with 9 bases sitting between them. The CDR3 totals 13 residues. CDR3 sequence (DNA): TGTGCCAGCAGTTTTATGACAGGCACTGAAGCTTTCTTT. It translates to CASSFMTGTEAFF.

This clonotype was seen repeatedly, ten times or more. V gene TRBV11-3 combines with J gene TRBJ2-7; maybe TRBD1 (6 bases). The germline CDR1 and CDR2 sequences are SGHNT and YENEEA. The V end was cut by 8 bases, the J end by 3 bases, with 14 bases between. CDR3 length: 13 amino acids. In nucleotides, the CDR3 is TGTGCCAGCTCTGGACAGATGAACTACGAGCAGTACTTC. Its protein product is CASSGQMNYEQYF. The full variable domain, rest sourced from reference TRBV11-3 and TRBJ2-7, is EAGVVQSPRYKIIEKKQPVAFWCNPISGHNTLYWYLQNLGQGPELLIRYENEEAVDDSQLPKDRFSAERLKGVDSTLKIQPAELGDSAVYLCASSGQMNYEQYFGPGTRLTVT.

This rearrangement joins TRBV20-1 to TRBJ2-7; TRBD1 aligns across 8 bases. This CDR3 contains 16 residues. Trimming at V came to 3 bases and at J to 1 base, leaving 11 bases not matched to a gene. In germline, CDR1 is DFQATT, CDR2 SNEGSKA (reference sequence). This CDR3 reads CSASDPQGGNSYEQYF. In DNA form, the CDR3 reads TGCAGTGCTAGTGATCCACAGGGGGGTAATTCCTACGAGCAGTACTTC.

This clonotype was detected ten times or more. The rearrangement uses TRBV6-1 and TRBJ1-2; D call uncertain. V dropped 5 bases and J dropped 9 bases, with 25 bases sitting between them. In germline, CDR1 is MNHNS, CDR2 SASEGT. The CDR3 consists of 16 residues. CDR3 region: CASSWAASSRPESYTF. DNA of the CDR3: TGTGCCAGCAGTTGGGCGGCCAGCTCACGTCCCGAAAGCTACACCTTC.

In this sample, this clonotype turned up many times. The chain carries TRBV10-3 and TRBJ2-7; a weak D match, TRBD1 (5 bases). The CDR3 runs to 13 residues. V was pared by 2 bases and J by 7 bases, with 12 bases between. Germline V gives CDR1 ENHRY, CDR2 SYGVKD. The chain's CDR3 is CAISEDISGEQYF. The DNA for the CDR3 is TGTGCCATCAGTGAGGACATTTCAGGGGAGCAGTACTTC.